This T cell receptor beta chain was captured in a study of tumor and adjacent non-tumor tissue in lung cancer. Study in general: Aged roughly 31 to 76 years, patients included 10 men and 4 to 6 women with stage I to III disease. Samples averaged about 4.3 million productive TCRbeta reads each.

Study outcomes and limitations: Top 100 clones took a larger repertoire share in normal lung.

The template was RNA from unsorted bulk tissue. The normal lung tissue was taken more than 3 cm from the tumor edge. Germline CDR1 is SGHNT and CDR2 is YYREEE (reference sequence). Unmatched junction bases numbered 4, after V lost 4 bases and J lost 1 base. The CDR3 totals 15 residues. This clonotype was observed once. Its antigen is unknown. A read error is likely, as this CDR3 ends without the conserved phenylalanine or tryptophan. Three rounds of nested PCR, following a modified ARM-PCR protocol, produced the TCRbeta library. TCRdb re-analysed the multiplex PCR reads in MiXCR, keeping a single row per CDR3 protein. The sample holds under 80,000 distinct CDR3 sequences, roughly three quarters seen once.

The receptor was isolated from a man in his sixties with non-small cell lung cancer. This rearrangement joins TRBV5-4 to TRBJ2-2; the match to TRBD2 covers 7 bases. Specimen: distant non-tumor lung tissue. The CDR3 loop reads CASSILAGNTGELFY. The CDR3 DNA reads TGTGCCAGCAGCATCTTAGCGGGGAACACCGGGGAGCTGTTTTAT.